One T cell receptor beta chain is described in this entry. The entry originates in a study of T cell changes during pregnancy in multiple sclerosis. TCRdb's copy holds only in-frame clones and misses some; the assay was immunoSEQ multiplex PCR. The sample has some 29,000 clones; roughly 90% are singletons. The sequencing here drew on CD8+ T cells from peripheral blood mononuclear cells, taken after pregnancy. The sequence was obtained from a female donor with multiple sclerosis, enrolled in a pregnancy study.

CDR3: CASSGGEGSAGYTF. In DNA form, the CDR3 reads TGTGCCAGCAGTGGCGGGGAGGGATCAGCGGGCTACACCTTC. The chain has TRBV6-1 and TRBJ1-2; D unclear. Trimming took off 4 bases at V and 8 bases at J, with 17 bases between the two ends. The CDR3 has 14 residues. Germline assignment: CDR1 MNHNS and CDR2 SASEGT.